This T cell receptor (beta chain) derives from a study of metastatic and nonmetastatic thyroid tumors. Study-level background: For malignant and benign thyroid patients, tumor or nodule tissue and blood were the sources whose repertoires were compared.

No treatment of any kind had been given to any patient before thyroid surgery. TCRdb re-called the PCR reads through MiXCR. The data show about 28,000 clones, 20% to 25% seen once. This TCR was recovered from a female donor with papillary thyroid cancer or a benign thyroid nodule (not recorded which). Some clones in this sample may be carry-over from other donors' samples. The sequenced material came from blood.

CDR3 sequence (DNA): TGTGCCAGCAGCCGAAGACTAGCGGGTTCCACAGATACGCAGTATTTT. Amino acids: CASSRRLAGSTDTQYF. The gene calls are TRBV3-1 and TRBJ2-3, with TRBD2 matching 10 bases. J lost 2 bases, V lost 4 bases, and 6 bases had no gene match. The germline V gene encodes CDR1 LGHDT and CDR2 YNNKEL (reference sequence). The CDR3 has 16 amino acids.